This TCR beta chain was captured by sequencing in a study of blood T cells in healthy people across ages. This clonotype appeared a single time. Through a sample-barcoded 5' primer and a J-beta primer mix, a second PCR was run for roughly 6 to 12 cycles. A single record per CDR3 protein comes from TCRdb applying MiXCR to the 5' RACE reads. The data contain 600,000 to 800,000 distinct CDR3 sequences, roughly 21% of them singletons. This CDR3 is 11 amino acids long. CDR1 and CDR2 from the germline V gene are SQVTM and ANQGSEA. Trimming cost V 5 bases and J 6 bases, with 8 bases left between them. Every participating donor contributed about 10 milliliters of peripheral blood through a draw.

V gene TRBV29-1 combines with J gene TRBJ2-1; D unresolved. This clonotype was obtained from a man between 65 and 79 years old in good health. The sequenced sample was blood. The CDR3 protein is CSVWGSNEQFF. The CDR3, as DNA: TGCAGCGTTTGGGGTAGCAATGAGCAGTTCTTC.